This TCR beta chain came from a study of T-cell memory formation after mild COVID-19. About this clonotype: As yet, its antigen is unknown.

CDR1 is SEHNR and CDR2 is FQNEAQ in the germline V gene (reference sequence). The CDR3 spans 17 residues. V was pared by 1 base and J by 4 bases, with 17 bases between. Using its own MiXCR run on the 5' RACE reads, TCRdb lists one record per CDR3 protein. The sample yields about 350,000 distinct CDR3 sequences, roughly 15% seen once. Study outcomes and limitations: Among contracting clones, CD4+ were mainly CM/EM and CD8+ enriched in EMRA. Day 15 to 85 contractors were CD4/CD8 balanced; later expanders leaned CD4+.

The origin of this receptor is a man aged 18 to 29 who had mild COVID-19 (a few samples of this study predate the infection). Cell type and time point are not known. Sequencing used PBMCs or a T cell subset sorted from them (not recorded which). The gene calls are TRBV7-9 and TRBJ2-1, with TRBD1 as a possible D gene (6 bases). CDR3 in DNA: TGTGCCAGCAGCTTAGGAAGTGCCGGGACAAGATACAATGAGCAGTTCTTC. Its translation: CASSLGSAGTRYNEQFF.